These 29 T cell receptor beta chains came from one sample sequenced in a study of PD-1 blockade in classical Hodgkin lymphoma. The data were produced by immunoSEQ multiplex PCR, yet TCRdb's version contains in-frame clones alone and is incomplete. The sample carries 40,000 to 50,000 clones, just under 80% recorded once. Relapse was seen in all patients after autologous stem cell transplantation, and brentuximab vedotin exposure was variable. Sequenced material: peripheral blood mononuclear cells (PBMCs), taken at baseline. The receptors shown here come from a human donor with classical Hodgkin lymphoma.

The chain combines TRBV5-1 with TRBJ2-2, with 8 bases fitting TRBD2. J lost 6 bases, V lost 4 bases, and 11 bases had no gene match. CDR1 SGHRS and CDR2 YFSETQ come from the germline V gene. The CDR3 has 16 amino acids. The CDR3 region is CASSPFSGESPGELFF. The CDR3 nucleotides read TGCGCCAGCAGCCCCTTTAGCGGGGAGAGCCCCGGGGAGCTGTTTTTT.

The rearrangement joins TRBV6-6 to TRBJ2-2; D is perhaps TRBD1 or TRBD2 (6 bases each). V gave up 7 bases and J gave up 8 bases, with 20 bases separating them. The V gene's germline CDR1 is MNHNY and CDR2 SVGAGI (reference sequence). This CDR3 is 15 amino acids long. CDR3: CASTIDRPGAGELFF. In nucleotides, the CDR3 is TGTGCCAGCACCATCGACCGACCGGGGGCGGGGGAGCTGTTTTTT.

Remarks on this clone: One end of the junction does not line up with germline, which may come from a read error. The chain carries TRBV7-3 and TRBJ2-5; 11 bases agree with TRBD1. This CDR3 region has 16 residues. Germline V lookup: CDR1 SGHTA, CDR2 FQGTGA. CDR3 sequence reads: CASSITGTGGQETQYF. CDR3 coding DNA: TGTGCCAGCAGCATAACCGGGACAGGGGGTCAAGAGACCCAGTACTTC.

The gene calls are TRBV5-6 and TRBJ2-3; 8 bases are a match to TRBD2. Germline V CDR1 and CDR2: SGHDT, YYEEEE. The CDR3 consists of 15 residues. V gave up 4 bases and J gave up 2 bases; unmatched junction bases: 6. CDR3 region: CASSPRLAHTDTQYF. CDR3 in DNA: TGTGCCAGCAGCCCCCGACTAGCGCACACAGATACGCAGTATTTT. Supplemented by reference TRBV5-6 and TRBJ2-3, the full variable domain reads DAGVTQSPTHLIKTRGQQVTLRCSPKSGHDTVSWYQQALGQGPQFIFQYYEEEERQRGNFPDRFSGHQFPNYSSELNVNALLLGDSALYLCASSPRLAHTDTQYFGPGTRLTVL.

This rearrangement joins TRBV19 to TRBJ1-3; possible D gene TRBD1, 6 bases. The CDR3 consists of 15 residues. V lost 10 bases and J lost 0, with 16 bases in between. Germline V gene sequence: CDR1 LNHDA, CDR2 SQIVND (reference sequence). The CDR3 DNA reads as TGTGCCATCATTCCGAGGGGGATCTCTGGAAACACCATATATTTT. It translates to CAIIPRGISGNTIYF.

This clone was observed a handful of times. The chain employs TRBV5-1 and TRBJ1-5; no clear D. With 0 bases removed from V and 7 bases from J, the gap between germline ends came to 14 bases. The CDR3 is 15 amino acids. CDR1 is SGHRS, CDR2 YFSETQ, per germline. The CDR3 DNA reads TGCGCCAGCAGCTTGGATCCGGGCATTTTCCAGCCCCAGCATTTT. It specifies CASSLDPGIFQPQHF.

This clone showed up just once. The rearrangement uses TRBV2 and TRBJ1-6; D perhaps matches TRBD1 (6 bases). Germline loops: CDR1 SNHLY, CDR2 FYNNEI. The CDR3 runs to 15 residues. Trimming took off 6 bases at V and 7 bases at J, with 16 bases between the two ends. The chain's CDR3 is CASSGPGGANSPLHF. CDR3 in DNA: TGTGCCAGCAGCGGGCCTGGGGGGGCGAATTCACCCCTCCACTTT.

The rearrangement uses TRBV7-9 and TRBJ1-1; no reliable D call. CDR1 and CDR2 (germline): SEHNR, FQNEAQ (reference sequence). V lost 1 base to trimming and J lost 4 bases, with 7 bases between them. There are 13 residues in the CDR3. The CDR3 protein is CASSLGTSTEAFF. The CDR3 DNA reads TGTGCCAGCAGCTTAGGTACGAGCACTGAAGCTTTCTTT.

This rearrangement joins TRBV10-3 to TRBJ2-3, with TRBD2 identical over 7 bases. Germline V CDR1 and CDR2: ENHRY, SYGVKD. J was trimmed by 1 base and V by 1 base; bases with no gene match: 8. The CDR3 has 17 amino acids. The CDR3 reads CAISEFLGAGGTDTQYF. The CDR3 bases are TGTGCCATCAGTGAGTTCCTCGGGGCGGGGGGCACAGATACGCAGTATTTT.

The rearrangement joins TRBV6-5 to TRBJ2-3; 8 bases are shared with TRBD1. The CDR3 loop spans 14 amino acids. The germline gives CDR1 MNHEY, CDR2 SVGAGI. V lost 1 base and J lost 6; bases outside the gene matches: 3. The CDR3 DNA follows: TGTGCCAGCAGTTACTTGAGACAGGGGGATACGCAGTATTTT. Its protein is CASSYLRQGDTQYF.

The chain joins TRBV4-3 to TRBJ1-2; no clear D. Germline values: CDR1 LGHNA, CDR2 YSLEER. The CDR3 is 17 amino acids. V shed 0 bases and J shed 4 bases, with 18 bases lying between them. The CDR3 sequence is CASSQDPLALVGYGYTF. The DNA for the CDR3 is TGCGCCAGCAGCCAAGATCCATTGGCCCTTGTGGGCTATGGCTACACCTTC.

This clone has just a few counts. This rearrangement joins TRBV5-1 to TRBJ1-1, with TRBD1 matching 7 bases. This CDR3 has 15 amino acids. V gave up 0 bases and J gave up 5 bases; unmatched junction bases: 7. Germline values: CDR1 SGHRS, CDR2 YFSETQ. The CDR3: CASSLASGGWTEAFF. The CDR3 nucleotides are TGCGCCAGCAGCTTGGCGTCAGGGGGATGGACTGAAGCTTTCTTT.

The chain links TRBV15 to TRBJ2-7; 8 nucleotides match TRBD1. J gave up 3 bases and V 0 bases, and 4 bases lay outside the gene matches. The CDR3 loop spans 15 amino acids. CDR1 LNHNV and CDR2 YYDKDF come from the germline V gene (reference sequence). DNA for the CDR3: TGTGCCACCAGCAGAGAGACAGGGGAGTTCTACGAGCAGTACTTC. It is translated as CATSRETGEFYEQYF.

The chain links TRBV5-4 to TRBJ2-3; TRBD2 matches 13 bases. The CDR3 contains 17 residues. Germline CDR1 SGHNT, CDR2 YYREEE (reference sequence). With 4 bases clipped from V and 6 bases from J, the junction kept 11 bases outside the gene matches. CDR3 residues: CASSPPGLAGPRDTQYF. CDR3 DNA sequence: TGTGCCAGCAGCCCCCCGGGACTAGCGGGGCCCCGGGATACGCAGTATTTT.

The V gene is TRBV18, the J gene TRBJ2-1; 8 nucleotides align to TRBD1. Germline V gene data show CDR1 as KGHSH and CDR2 as LQKENI. CDR3 length: 13 amino acids. Trimming at V came to 6 bases and at J to 15 bases, leaving 13 bases not matched to a gene. The CDR3 coding sequence is TGTGCCAGCTCCCCTAATGAGCAGGGGGCCGCGTTCTTC. Amino acids: CASSPNEQGAAFF.

The V call is TRBV6-5, the J call TRBJ2-1, with 9 bases aligning to TRBD2. The V and J ends lost 2 bases and 9 bases, in that order; junction bases with no gene match: 11. Germline V gene sequence: CDR1 MNHEY, CDR2 SVGAGI. This CDR3 has 16 residues. The CDR3 DNA reads as TGTGCCAGCAGTTACCCAAGGGGCGGGGGGGCCGGTGAGCAGTTCTTC. Translating it yields CASSYPRGGGAGEQFF.

This clone was counted only a few times. The chain joins TRBV10-3 to TRBJ2-7, with 15 bases identical to TRBD2. The ends lost 2 bases at V and 2 bases at J; junction bases unmatched: 4. The germline V gene has CDR1 ENHRY and CDR2 SYGVKD. The CDR3 contains 17 residues. The CDR3 sequence: CAISERGLAGGTYEQYF. As DNA, the CDR3 is TGTGCCATCAGTGAGCGGGGACTAGCGGGGGGAACCTACGAGCAGTACTTC.

The chain has TRBV6-5 and TRBJ2-7; unclear D gene. The ends were cut back, 2 bases at V and 5 bases at J, with 13 bases in the middle. Germline V gene data show CDR1 as MNHEY and CDR2 as SVGAGI. The CDR3 contains 14 residues. DNA for the CDR3: TGTGCCAGCAGTTACCTACGAACTTCTGACGAGCAGTACTTC. Translating gives CASSYLRTSDEQYF.

The chain joins TRBV11-2 to TRBJ2-5; 12 bases fit TRBD2. The germline CDR1 and CDR2 sequences are SGHAT and FQNNGV. There are 14 residues in the CDR3. V dropped 1 base and J dropped 9; count of bases not matched to a gene: 3. The CDR3 coding sequence is TGTGCCAGCAGCTTAGGGCTAGCGGGGGGGGCCCAGTACTTC. Translation: CASSLGLAGGAQYF.

The CDR3 DNA sequence: TGTGCCAGCAGCCCCCCCGCCTCCTACGAGCAGTACTTC. Amino acid sequence: CASSPPASYEQYF. The rearrangement uses TRBV11-2 and TRBJ2-7; no definite D call. Deletions cut 5 bases from V and 0 bases from J, with 8 bases between. The CDR3 length is 13 residues. Germline V gene sequence: CDR1 SGHAT, CDR2 FQNNGV.

The chain has TRBV29-1 and TRBJ1-4; D perhaps matches TRBD1 (5 bases). This CDR3 is built from 15 residues. Per the germline V gene, CDR1 is SQVTM and CDR2 is ANQGSEA. Trimming left V 5 bases short and J 4 bases short, with 17 bases between. The CDR3 here is CSVRAGGVYNEKLFF. CDR3 nucleotides: TGCAGCGTTCGGGCAGGAGGGGTTTATAATGAAAAACTGTTTTTT. Variable domain in full (rest from reference TRBV29-1 and TRBJ1-4): SAVISQKPSRDICQRGTSLTIQCQVDSQVTMMFWYRQQPGQSLTLIATANQGSEATYESGFVIDKFPISRPNLTFSTLTVSNMSPEDSSIYLCSVRAGGVYNEKLFFGSGTQLSVL.

The chain carries TRBV9 and TRBJ2-1, with TRBD2 matching over 9 bases. The germline V gene encodes CDR1 SGDLS and CDR2 YYNGEE. This CDR3 is 16 amino acids long. Unmatched junction bases numbered 8, after V lost 4 bases and J lost 3 bases. CDR3 amino acids: CASSPRLAGDYNEQFF. Here the CDR3 DNA reads TGTGCCAGCAGCCCTCGATTAGCGGGGGACTACAATGAGCAGTTCTTC.

The V call is TRBV6-5, the J call TRBJ2-7, with TRBD2 identical over 7 bases. Per the germline V gene, CDR1 is MNHEY and CDR2 is SVGAGI. The length of the CDR3 is 15 residues. J lost 2 bases, V lost 2 bases, and 6 bases had no gene match. CDR3 in amino acids: CASSYGEGWTYEQYF. In nucleotides, the CDR3 is TGTGCCAGCAGTTACGGGGAGGGGTGGACCTACGAGCAGTACTTC.

V usage is TRBV10-3 and J usage is TRBJ1-1; D is ambiguous. Germline V gene sequence: CDR1 ENHRY, CDR2 SYGVKD. The V end lost 6 bases, the J end lost 6 bases, and 20 bases lay between the germline ends. The CDR3 has 15 residues. This CDR3 is CAIRNSAIGFSEAFF. CDR3 sequence (DNA): TGTGCCATCAGGAACAGTGCGATCGGTTTTTCTGAAGCTTTCTTT.

The chain joins TRBV28 to TRBJ2-3; D gene unclear. In germline, CDR1 is MDHEN, CDR2 SYDVKM. V gave up 2 bases and J gave up 5 bases, with 5 bases separating them. The CDR3 runs 12 residues. DNA of the CDR3: TGTGCCAGCAGTTTACTTGGAGATACGCAGTATTTT. Its protein product is CASSLLGDTQYF.

The chain has TRBV7-9 and TRBJ1-1; the D gene is possibly TRBD1 (5 bases). The CDR3 sequence is 14 residues long. The germline V and J ends were trimmed by 5 bases and 2 bases, with 12 bases remaining between them. Germline assignment: CDR1 SEHNR and CDR2 FQNEAQ (reference sequence). The CDR3 protein is CASSHLRDNTEAFF. The CDR3 region has the DNA TGTGCCAGCAGCCACCTTCGGGACAACACTGAAGCTTTCTTT. The variable domain in full, completed from reference TRBV7-9 and TRBJ1-1, reads DTGVSQNPRHKITKRGQNVTFRCDPISEHNRLYWYRQTLGQGPEFLTYFQNEAQLEKSRLLSDRFSAERPKGSFSTLEIQRTEQGDSAMYLCASSHLRDNTEAFFGQGTRLTVV.

The rearrangement links TRBV7-3 to TRBJ1-1; D is undetermined. V lost 5 bases to trimming and J lost 5 bases, with 15 bases between them. Per germline, CDR1 SGHTA and CDR2 FQGTGA. This CDR3 is built from 14 residues. CDR3 in amino acids: CASSATPGETEAFF. CDR3 sequence (DNA): TGTGCCAGCAGCGCGACCCCGGGAGAAACTGAAGCTTTCTTT.

The V call is TRBV5-1, the J call TRBJ1-2; the match to TRBD1 covers 7 bases. This CDR3 contains 14 residues. In germline, CDR1 is SGHRS, CDR2 YFSETQ. V shed 4 bases and J 8 bases; nucleotides not matched to a gene: 11. The CDR3, as DNA: TGCGCCAGCAGCGAGAATACAGGGGAGGAGGGCTACACCTTC. This sequence encodes CASSENTGEEGYTF.

V and J are TRBV14 and TRBJ1-1; no reliable D call. Germline V gene sequence: CDR1 SGHDN, CDR2 FVKESK. V gave up 1 base and J gave up 3 bases, with 9 bases separating them. The length of the CDR3 is 14 residues. Here the CDR3 reads CASSQGLIYTEAFF. The CDR3, as DNA: TGTGCCAGCAGCCAAGGGTTAATCTACACTGAAGCTTTCTTT. The variable domain in full, with the rest retrieved from reference TRBV14 and TRBJ1-1, is EAGVTQFPSHSVIEKGQTVTLRCDPISGHDNLYWYRRVMGKEIKFLLHFVKESKQDESGMPNNRFLAERTGGTYSTLKVQPAELEDSGVYFCASSQGLIYTEAFFGQGTRLTVV.